Presented here are 17 T cell receptor beta chains from one specimen sequenced in a study of spatial heterogeneity in lung cancer. Overall study findings and caveats: How many expanded intratumoral alpha and beta TCRs were present tracked the tumor mutation count, which was a count of nonsynonymous mutations.

Time point reported: sample taken at primary tumor resection. TCRdb re-analysed the 5' RACE reads in MiXCR, keeping a single row per CDR3 protein. The sample lists about 13,000 distinct CDR3 sequences, around 3.2% seen once, with roughly a sixth in the top ten. No antigen has been assigned to these receptors. Sample: lung tumor tissue, taken at surgery. Every receptor here comes from a male donor with early-stage non-small cell lung cancer.

This clonotype came up many times. The chain employs TRBV7-2 and TRBJ1-2; D gene uncertain. Germline-derived CDR1 and CDR2 are SGHTA and FQGNSA. Trimming stripped 5 bases from V and 1 base from J, with 17 bases between. CDR3 size: 16 residues. The CDR3 coding sequence is TGTGCCAGCAGCCGAGAGTCCTTTTTACTTAACTATGGCTACACCTTC. It translates to CASSRESFLLNYGYTF. The whole variable domain, filled in from reference TRBV7-2 and TRBJ1-2, reads GAGVSQSPSNKVTEKGKDVELRCDPISGHTALYWYRQSLGQGLEFLIYFQGNSAPDKSGLPSDRFSAERTGGSVSTLTIQRTQQEDSAVYLCASSRESFLLNYGYTFGSGTRLTVV.

This clonotype was counted ten times or more. V usage is TRBV18 and J usage is TRBJ1-5, with D possibly matching TRBD1 (5 bases). V was cut by 5 bases and J by 1 base, with 15 bases left in between. The CDR3 sequence is 16 residues long. Germline V gene lookup returns CDR1 KGHSH and CDR2 LQKENI. The CDR3, as DNA: TGTGCCAGCTCAGTGGGGGGACCGGGGAGCAATCAGCCCCAGCATTTT. Its translation is CASSVGGPGSNQPQHF.

This clonotype was seen a few times. J is TRBJ1-6 and V is TRBV12-3 or TRBV12-4; D is possibly TRBD1 (5 bases). The CDR3 has 12 residues. V gave up 6 bases and J gave up 8 bases, with 8 bases separating them. The CDR3 nucleotides read TGTGCCAGCAGAGGGGCGCATTCACCCCTCCACTTT. It codes for CASRGAHSPLHF.

Remarks on this clonotype: The CDR3 end shows no conserved phenylalanine or tryptophan, and so a read error is likely. The chain employs TRBV7-3 and TRBJ2-3; D not resolved. Deletions cut 4 bases from V and 0 bases from J, with 2 bases between. The germline V gene encodes CDR1 SGHTA and CDR2 FQGTGA. This CDR3 contains 12 residues. CDR3 in DNA: TGTGCCAGCAGCTCTAGCACAGATACGCAGTATCTT. This encodes CASSSSTDTQYL.

This clonotype has ten or more counts. V usage is TRBV2 and J usage is TRBJ1-6, with unresolved D. Trimming stripped 4 bases from V and 10 bases from J, with 14 bases between. The germline gives CDR1 SNHLY, CDR2 FYNNEI. CDR3 length: 14 residues. CDR3 loop: CASSAGIETSPLHF. CDR3 DNA: TGTGCCAGCAGTGCGGGGATAGAAACATCACCCCTCCACTTT.

The CDR3 DNA sequence: TGTGCCAGCAGCCAAGACGGGGGGCCCCGCACAGATACGCAGTATTTT. As protein: CASSQDGGPRTDTQYF. The V gene is TRBV3-1, the J gene TRBJ2-3; TRBD2 might be the D (7 bases). V lost 0 bases to trimming and J lost 1 base, with 11 bases between them. CDR1 and CDR2 from the germline V gene are LGHDT and YNNKEL (reference sequence). CDR3 size: 16 residues.

This clonotype was counted many times. The chain recombines TRBV18 with TRBJ2-3, with TRBD1 matching over 7 bases. The trim removed 4 bases at V and 2 bases at J, leaving 3 bases unmatched. Germline values: CDR1 KGHSH, CDR2 LQKENI. There are 14 residues in the CDR3. The CDR3 nucleotides read TGTGCCAGCTCACGGGACAGCCCCACAGATACGCAGTATTTT. Translated: CASSRDSPTDTQYF.

At least ten counts were recorded for this clonotype. V and J are TRBV6-1 and TRBJ2-6; D is ambiguous. The ends were cut back, 1 base at V and 0 bases at J, with 7 bases in the middle. This CDR3 has 16 residues. From germline, CDR1 is MNHNS and CDR2 SASEGT. CDR3 DNA sequence: TGTGCCAGCAGTGAAGTTGCAGGCTCTGGGGCCAACGTCCTGACTTTC. This encodes CASSEVAGSGANVLTF.

Judged by abundance, this clonotype is medium-sized (0.01 to 0.1%). This chain links TRBV6-2 or TRBV6-3 with TRBJ1-1, with a possible D match to TRBD1 (5 bases). Trimming took off 5 bases at V and 4 bases at J, with 11 bases between the two ends. Per germline, CDR1 MNHEY and CDR2 SVGEGT. This CDR3 spans 13 amino acids. The chain's CDR3 is CASSNRILTEAFF. In nucleotides, the CDR3 is TGTGCCAGCAGTAACAGGATACTCACTGAAGCTTTCTTT.

This clonotype was counted at least ten times. The rearrangement uses TRBV20-1 and TRBJ2-1; D is possibly TRBD1 or TRBD2 (7 bases each). V lost 5 bases and J lost 1, with 12 bases in between. In germline, CDR1 is DFQATT, CDR2 SNEGSKA (reference sequence). CDR3 length: 14 residues. CDR3 nucleotides: TGCAGTGCTTATCAGGGGGGGTCCTACAATGAGCAGTTCTTC. Its translation is CSAYQGGSYNEQFF.

Sample share makes this clonotype medium-sized. The rearrangement joins TRBV12-3 or TRBV12-4 to TRBJ1-3, with D uncertain. The V end was cut by 6 bases, the J end by 8 bases, with 8 bases between. CDR3 length equals 11 residues. The CDR3 loop reads CASSRLDTIYF. CDR3 DNA: TGTGCCAGCAGCCGCCTCGACACCATATATTTT.

Regarding this clonotype: A much larger clone is a single base away; this may be a read error. This sequence joins TRBV20-1 and TRBJ2-3, with D unclear. The germline V gene encodes CDR1 DFQATT and CDR2 SNEGSKA (reference sequence). V was shortened by 5 bases and J by 1 base, with 10 bases between the two germline ends. The CDR3 has 13 amino acids. The CDR3 protein is CSALDVCTDTQYF. CDR3 bases: TGCAGTGCTCTGGACGTCTGCACAGATACGCAGTATTTT.

This clonotype was seen many times. The rearrangement links TRBV5-1 to TRBJ1-1; the D is unclear. V gave up 1 base and J gave up 2 bases, with 6 bases separating them. This CDR3 has 13 residues. Germline-derived CDR1 and CDR2 are SGHRS and YFSETQ. CDR3 bases: TGCGCCAGCAGCTTGTGGGGTAACACTGAAGCTTTCTTT. It yields the protein CASSLWGNTEAFF. Filled out from reference TRBV5-1 and TRBJ1-1, the complete variable domain reads KAGVTQTPRYLIKTRGQQVTLSCSPISGHRSVSWYQQTPGQGLQFLFEYFSETQRNKGNFPGRFSGRQFSNSRSEMNVSTLELGDSALYLCASSLWGNTEAFFGQGTRLTVV.

The table lists this clonotype with many counts. One end of the junction fails to match germline, which may point to a read error. CDR3: CASSLYLGEQESNEKLFF. The CDR3, as DNA: TGTGCCAGTAGCTTGTATCTCGGCGAGCAGGAAAGTAATGAAAAACTGTTTTTT. The chain joins TRBV5-6 to TRBJ1-4; D remains ambiguous. This CDR3 spans 18 amino acids. Germline V gives CDR1 SGHDT, CDR2 YYEEEE.

This clonotype has a count of ten or more. The chain carries TRBV10-2 and TRBJ2-7, with 7 bases fitting TRBD2. V shed 10 bases, J shed 11 bases, and the junction held 23 bases outside the gene matches. CDR3 size: 15 residues. Looked up from germline, CDR1 is WSHSY and CDR2 is SAAADI. CDR3 sequence reads: CATSLWGTSEPGEYF. CDR3 DNA: TGCGCCACCTCTCTTTGGGGAACTAGCGAACCGGGGGAGTACTTC.

This clonotype was seen ten or more times. The CDR3 coding sequence is TGTGCCAGCGTGACAGGGTATAGCAATCAGCCCCAGCATTTT. Its protein product is CASVTGYSNQPQHF. The chain has TRBV6-1 and TRBJ1-5, with 7 positions matching TRBD1. CDR3 length: 14 amino acids. Losses at the gene ends were 8 bases for V and 0 bases for J; bases not matched to a gene: 4. The V gene's germline CDR1 is MNHNS and CDR2 SASEGT.

This clonotype was counted a few times. This chain links TRBV24-1 with TRBJ2-5, with 13 bases matching TRBD2. Germline CDR1 and CDR2: KGHDR and SFDVKD. J lost 5 bases, V lost 4 bases, and 9 bases had no gene match. The CDR3 covers 17 residues. The CDR3: CATSDPLLAGGRETQYF. For the CDR3, the DNA is TGTGCCACCAGTGACCCCCTACTAGCGGGGGGGCGCGAGACCCAGTACTTC.